The clone carrying this T cell receptor (beta chain) showed up many times. Its antigen is as yet unknown. Germline CDR1 LNHDA, CDR2 SQIVND (reference sequence). Trimming shortened V by 5 bases and J by 8 bases, and 19 bases separated the two germline ends. This CDR3 has 15 residues. This record belongs to a study of prognosis after radiotherapy for stage I lung cancer. Across the whole study: Without exception, patients with non-small cell lung cancer were deemed medically inoperable. It was SBRT that served as radiotherapy, in 3 to 5 fractions with a biologically effective dose of at least 100 Gy. Overall study results and limits: Following stereotactic body radiation therapy, patients who went on to develop distant metastases had lower Shannon entropy.

Template was genomic DNA; TCR beta CDR3 amplified in two multiplex PCR rounds. TRBV and TRBJ genes each had their own specific primers in first-round PCR. TCRdb independently ran MiXCR on the multiplex PCR reads; one entry per CDR3 protein. This sample has 25,000 to 35,000 distinct CDR3 sequences; 42% occur once, and the top ten carry approximately 15%. Here the sequenced sample was PBMCs, taken before or after stereotactic body radiation therapy (not recorded which). J is TRBJ2-1 and V is TRBV19; D is ambiguous. This TCR derives from a donor at least 50 years old with non-small cell lung cancer. CDR3 loop: CASSPHPPRSYEQFF. The CDR3 DNA reads as TGTGCCAGTAGTCCGCATCCCCCTCGCAGCTATGAGCAGTTCTTC.